These 30 T cell receptor beta chains originate from one sample sequenced in a study of blood T cell repertoires in COVID-19. The method was immunoSEQ multiplex PCR; TCRdb's version includes in-frame clones alone and lacks a portion of them. The repertoire holds about 160,000 clones, with approximately 88% as singletons. Sequencing was performed on peripheral blood. The origin of the receptors is a woman aged 55-70 years who had recovered from COVID-19.

The gene calls are TRBV3-1 (or the pseudogene TRBV3-2) and TRBJ2-7, with TRBD1 as a possible D gene (6 bases). The CDR3 totals 15 residues. Trimming took off 1 base at V and 3 bases at J, with 13 bases between the two ends. Germline values: CDR1 LGHDT, CDR2 YNNKEL (reference sequence). The CDR3 spells CASSQGFAGDYEQYF. CDR3 DNA: TGTGCCAGCAGCCAAGGATTTGCAGGGGACTACGAGCAGTACTTC.

The rearrangement uses TRBV15 and TRBJ2-7; possibly TRBD2 for D (6 bases). Germline V gene lookup returns CDR1 LNHNV and CDR2 YYDKDF (reference sequence). This CDR3 region has 15 residues. With 0 bases removed from V and 3 bases from J, the gap between germline ends came to 12 bases. The CDR3 DNA reads TGTGCCACCAGCAGAGATCCGGGACTCCACTACGAGCAGTACTTC. Its protein product is CATSRDPGLHYEQYF.

The chain is built from TRBV5-1 and TRBJ2-5; 10 bases map to TRBD1. The germline CDR1 and CDR2 sequences are SGHRS and YFSETQ. The CDR3 totals 15 residues. V trimming: 0 bases; J trimming: 4 bases; junction bases outside the gene matches: 3. CDR3 nucleotide sequence: TGCGCCAGCAGCTTGGGGACAGGGGGTGGAGAGACCCAGTACTTC. Translating it yields CASSLGTGGGETQYF.

Turning to this clone: A read error may produce the germline difference seen at one junction end. The gene calls are TRBV11-3 and TRBJ2-1; 9 bases line up with TRBD2. Per the germline V gene, CDR1 is SGHNT and CDR2 is YENEEA. There are 12 residues in the CDR3. The CDR3 spells CASSLIGGGAVF. CDR3 sequence (DNA): TGTGCCAGCAGCTTAATCGGCGGGGGGGCGGTCTTC.

The V and J genes are TRBV30 and TRBJ1-6; a weak D match, TRBD1 (6 bases). Germline V CDR1 and CDR2: GTSNPN, SVGIG (reference sequence). Trimming removed 7 bases from V and 0 bases from J, with 10 bases in between. This CDR3 is 14 amino acids long. The CDR3 coding sequence is TGTGCCTTAGGACAGAGCTCCTATAATTCACCCCTCCACTTT. It translates to CALGQSSYNSPLHF.

The gene calls are TRBV6-1 and TRBJ2-7; D is undetermined. The CDR3 runs to 13 residues. The germline V gene has CDR1 MNHNS and CDR2 SASEGT. With 2 bases removed from V and 6 bases from J, the gap between germline ends came to 11 bases. CDR3 in DNA: TGTGCCAGCAGTGAATACCTAGTCGGCGAGCAGTACTTC. The encoded protein is CASSEYLVGEQYF.

The rearrangement joins TRBV4-1 to TRBJ1-4, with 8 bases fitting TRBD1. This CDR3 region has 15 residues. Per the germline V gene, CDR1 is MGHRA and CDR2 is YSYEKL. With V trimmed by 4 bases and J by 4 bases, 5 bases remained unmatched. CDR3 region: CASSRTGSYNEKLFF. The CDR3 DNA is TGCGCCAGCAGCCGGACAGGGTCCTATAATGAAAAACTGTTTTTT.

The chain links TRBV19 to TRBJ1-5; 7 nucleotides agree with TRBD1. Germline CDR1 is LNHDA and CDR2 is SQIVND (reference sequence). The V gene end was trimmed by 1 base and the J gene end by 5 bases; junction bases not matched to a gene: 5. This CDR3 is built from 15 residues. The CDR3 is CASSIAGGWDQPQHF. DNA for the CDR3: TGTGCCAGTAGTATAGCAGGGGGTTGGGATCAGCCCCAGCATTTT.

This chain uses TRBV7-9 with TRBJ2-5, with 8 bases lining up with TRBD2. V was clipped by 6 bases and J by 5 bases; unmatched bases: 11. The CDR3 contains 15 residues. Germline V gives CDR1 SEHNR, CDR2 FQNEAQ (reference sequence). CDR3 sequence reads: CASRPGSGVGETQYF. The CDR3 DNA reads as TGTGCCAGCAGGCCCGGTAGCGGGGTGGGGGAGACCCAGTACTTC.

V gene TRBV15 combines with J gene TRBJ2-7, with a tentative D call TRBD1 (6 bases). V was cut by 0 bases and J by 2 bases, with 11 bases left in between. This CDR3 is built from 15 residues. The germline CDR1 and CDR2 sequences are LNHNV and YYDKDF (reference sequence). CDR3 in amino acids: CATSRDLAGAYEQYF. The CDR3 DNA sequence: TGTGCCACCAGCAGAGATCTCGCAGGGGCCTACGAGCAGTACTTC.

V usage is TRBV9 and J usage is TRBJ2-5, with 7 bases identical to TRBD1. The CDR3 is 15 amino acids. J lost 8 bases, V lost 0 bases, and 10 bases had no gene match. Per the germline V gene, CDR1 is SGDLS and CDR2 is YYNGEE. CDR3 loop: CASSVAGTAYSTQYF. For the CDR3, the DNA is TGTGCCAGCAGCGTAGCTGGGACAGCGTATAGTACCCAGTACTTC.

The rearrangement uses TRBV28 and TRBJ2-7; TRBD1 agrees at 10 bases. Looked up from germline, CDR1 is MDHEN and CDR2 is SYDVKM. CDR3 length equals 14 residues. V dropped 5 bases and J dropped 6; count of bases not matched to a gene: 7. CDR3 region: CASSPGTGAGEQYF. CDR3 sequence (DNA): TGTGCCAGCAGTCCCGGGACAGGGGCCGGCGAGCAGTACTTC.

CDR3 region: CASSLGGGTNINYGYTF. DNA for the CDR3: TGCGCCAGCAGCTTGGGGGGCGGAACTAACATAAACTATGGCTACACCTTC. The chain links TRBV5-1 to TRBJ1-2; D is perhaps TRBD1 (5 bases). Germline V lookup: CDR1 SGHRS, CDR2 YFSETQ. V lost 0 bases to trimming and J lost 2 bases, with 17 bases between them. CDR3 length: 17 amino acids.

This chain links TRBV20-1 with TRBJ2-1; 7 bases are a match to TRBD2. Germline values: CDR1 DFQATT, CDR2 SNEGSKA (reference sequence). This CDR3 has 14 amino acids. Germline trimming cut 3 bases from V and 3 bases from J; bases unmatched to any gene: 5. The CDR3 reads CSASTGGLYNEQFF. CDR3 DNA sequence: TGCAGTGCTAGTACGGGGGGACTCTACAATGAGCAGTTCTTC.

The chain employs TRBV2 and TRBJ1-4; TRBD1 aligns across 7 bases. This CDR3 spans 16 amino acids. Germline V gives CDR1 SNHLY, CDR2 FYNNEI. V dropped 3 bases and J dropped 3; count of bases not matched to a gene: 7. The chain's CDR3 is CASSDLKGAANEKLFF. DNA for the CDR3: TGTGCCAGCAGTGATTTGAAGGGGGCGGCTAATGAAAAACTGTTTTTT.

This chain joins TRBV28 and TRBJ2-7, with D uncertain. From germline, CDR1 is MDHEN and CDR2 SYDVKM. V shed 3 bases and J shed 1 base, with 4 bases lying between them. The CDR3 consists of 12 residues. CDR3 DNA sequence: TGTGCCAGCAGTTTCGGGTCCTACGAGCAGTACTTC. This encodes CASSFGSYEQYF.

V and J are TRBV28 and TRBJ2-3; 10 bases match TRBD2. In germline, CDR1 is MDHEN, CDR2 SYDVKM. The CDR3 covers 14 residues. V shed 1 base and J 9 bases; nucleotides not matched to a gene: 4. DNA of the CDR3: TGTGCCAGCAGTTTATCCCAACTAGCGGGGACGCAGTATTTT. This codes for CASSLSQLAGTQYF. The variable domain in full, completed from reference TRBV28 and TRBJ2-3, reads DVKVTQSSRYLVKRTGEKVFLECVQDMDHENMFWYRQDPGLGLRLIYFSYDVKMKEKGDIPEGYSVSREKKERFSLILESASTNQTSMYLCASSLSQLAGTQYFGPGTRLTVL.

The chain has TRBV28 and TRBJ1-2; perhaps TRBD1 as D (6 bases). Germline CDR1 and CDR2: MDHEN and SYDVKM. The CDR3 contains 12 residues. Trimming cost V 7 bases and J 6 bases, with 12 bases left between them. In DNA, the CDR3 is TGTGCCAGCATAGGACAGCCTAATGGCTACACCTTC. It translates to CASIGQPNGYTF.

The chain carries TRBV28 and TRBJ1-2; D remains unclear. Germline CDR1 MDHEN, CDR2 SYDVKM. The CDR3 length is 17 residues. V lost 2 bases, J lost 4 bases, and 20 bases lay in between. The CDR3 sequence: CASSLSGQDAPFYGYTF. DNA of the CDR3: TGTGCCAGCAGTTTAAGCGGCCAGGACGCCCCCTTCTATGGCTACACCTTC.

This chain links TRBV2 with TRBJ1-6, with a tentative D call TRBD1 (6 bases). CDR3 length: 15 residues. With 7 bases removed from V and 10 bases from J, the gap between germline ends came to 20 bases. Germline CDR1 is SNHLY and CDR2 is FYNNEI. This chain's CDR3 is CASTGQSGGGSPLHF. CDR3 nucleotide sequence: TGTGCCAGCACCGGACAGTCCGGTGGAGGATCACCCCTCCACTTT. The full variable domain, completed using reference TRBV2 and TRBJ1-6, is EPEVTQTPSHQVTQMGQEVILRCVPISNHLYFYWYRQILGQKVEFLVSFYNNEISEKSEIFDDQFSVERPDGSNFTLKIRSTKLEDSAMYFCASTGQSGGGSPLHFGNGTRLTVT.

A single count supports this clone. The V gene is TRBV6-1, the J gene TRBJ1-5, with a tentative D call TRBD1 (6 bases). The V gene lost 2 bases and the J gene lost 1 base, with 12 bases spanning the gap. CDR1 and CDR2 from the germline V gene are MNHNS and SASEGT. The CDR3 totals 16 residues. CDR3 sequence (DNA): TGTGCCAGCAGTGAATTCGGGGGGCTGAGCAATCAGCCCCAGCATTTT. Amino acid sequence: CASSEFGGLSNQPQHF.

V usage is TRBV18 and J usage is TRBJ1-1, with TRBD1 identical over 10 bases. CDR3 length: 15 amino acids. Germline V gives CDR1 KGHSH, CDR2 LQKENI. V dropped 0 bases and J dropped 10; count of bases not matched to a gene: 8. For the CDR3, the DNA is TGTGCCAGCTCACCACCCGGACAGGGGGTGATTAGAGCTTTCTTT. This translates into CASSPPGQGVIRAFF.

The chain employs TRBV28 and TRBJ2-7; 11 bases agree with TRBD1. The V gene's germline CDR1 is MDHEN and CDR2 SYDVKM. The trim removed 7 bases at V and 2 bases at J, leaving 4 bases unmatched. The CDR3 extends over 14 amino acids. The CDR3 DNA is TGTGCCAGCAAAGGGACAGGGGGGACCTACGAGCAGTACTTC. It specifies CASKGTGGTYEQYF.

Worth noting for this clone: Compared with germline, one end of the junction differs, possibly owing to a read error. CDR3 sequence (DNA): TGTGCCAGCAGCTTAGCGGCGACTAGCGGGAAGAATTTT. Its protein is CASSLAATSGKNF. The chain employs TRBV7-2 and TRBJ2-3; 11 nucleotides agree with TRBD2. This CDR3 contains 13 residues. Germline CDR1 SGHTA, CDR2 FQGNSA.

The J gene is TRBJ2-7, the V gene TRBV11-2; 8 nucleotides match TRBD2. CDR1 is SGHAT, CDR2 FQNNGV, per germline. This CDR3 comprises 15 residues. Trimming removed 4 bases from V and 5 bases from J; junction bases left unmatched: 10. The CDR3 is CASSSYRGGKDEQYF. Written as DNA, the CDR3 is TGTGCCAGCAGCTCCTATCGGGGGGGTAAGGACGAGCAGTACTTC.

V gene TRBV3-1 (or the pseudogene TRBV3-2) combines with J gene TRBJ2-3; no clear D gene. Trimming left V 5 bases short and J 0 bases short, with 3 bases between. Germline V gene sequence: CDR1 LGHDT, CDR2 YNNKEL (reference sequence). The CDR3 is 12 amino acids. CDR3 in amino acids: CASSVSTDTQYF. CDR3 bases: TGTGCCAGCAGCGTAAGCACAGATACGCAGTATTTT.

This chain uses TRBV2 with TRBJ1-1, with 11 bases fitting TRBD1. This CDR3 is built from 14 residues. V lost 8 bases, J lost 5 bases, and 7 bases stayed unmatched. CDR1 is SNHLY and CDR2 is FYNNEI in the germline V gene. CDR3 in amino acids: CASGSGTGGTEAFF. CDR3 nucleotides: TGTGCCAGCGGGTCCGGGACAGGGGGGACTGAAGCTTTCTTT.

This chain joins TRBV2 and TRBJ1-3, with D tentatively TRBD1 (6 bases). This CDR3 region has 13 residues. Germline loops: CDR1 SNHLY, CDR2 FYNNEI. V lost 7 bases, J lost 5 bases, and 12 bases lay in between. The CDR3 region is CASKRTVRNTIYF. In DNA, the CDR3 is TGTGCCAGCAAGAGGACAGTAAGAAACACCATATATTTT.

The chain links TRBV10-1 to TRBJ2-7; 10 positions agree with TRBD1. The V gene end was trimmed by 6 bases and the J gene end by 3 bases; junction bases not matched to a gene: 2. The CDR3 is 13 residues long. Germline CDR1 reads WNHNN; CDR2 reads SYGVQD (reference sequence). CDR3 residues: CASRTGGVYEQYF. DNA for the CDR3: TGCGCCAGCAGGACAGGGGGCGTCTACGAGCAGTACTTC.

The chain carries TRBV28 and TRBJ2-7; weak D call: TRBD1 (5 bases). The CDR3 covers 15 residues. Germline assignment: CDR1 MDHEN and CDR2 SYDVKM. Trimming removed 6 bases from V and 6 bases from J, with 21 bases in between. The CDR3 here is CASSSQLGARGEQYF. The CDR3 DNA is TGTGCCAGCAGCAGTCAGCTGGGCGCTAGGGGCGAGCAGTACTTC.